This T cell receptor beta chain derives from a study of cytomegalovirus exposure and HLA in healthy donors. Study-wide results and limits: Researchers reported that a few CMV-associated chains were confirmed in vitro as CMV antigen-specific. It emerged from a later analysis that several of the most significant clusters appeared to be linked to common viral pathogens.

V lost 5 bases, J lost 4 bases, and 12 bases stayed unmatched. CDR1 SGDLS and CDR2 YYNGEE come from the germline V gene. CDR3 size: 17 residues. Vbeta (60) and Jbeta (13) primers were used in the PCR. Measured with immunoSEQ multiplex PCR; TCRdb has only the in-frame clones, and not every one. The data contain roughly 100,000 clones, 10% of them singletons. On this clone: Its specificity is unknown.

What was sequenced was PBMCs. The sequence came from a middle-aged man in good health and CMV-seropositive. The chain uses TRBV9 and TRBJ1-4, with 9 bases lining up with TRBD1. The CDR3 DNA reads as TGTGCCAGCAGTGCGACAGGGGGGCTCGGCCTTAATGAAAAACTGTTTTTT. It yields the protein CASSATGGLGLNEKLFF.